This T cell receptor (beta chain) was retrieved from a study of long-term antiretroviral therapy in people with HIV. Donors needed at least one pre-ART PBMC sample plus at least two post-ART samples. A remark on this clone: Its matching antigen is unknown.

Notes on the study in general: Repertoire composition at all time points was dominated by clones that had expanded before ART. Data on ART adherence, viral resistance or therapy changes were unavailable.

The libraries were made with immunoSEQ v3.0 at survey level. The data were produced by immunoSEQ multiplex PCR, yet TCRdb's version contains in-frame clones alone and is incomplete. The sample includes approximately 13,000 clones, around 80% of them seen just once. The specimen was unsorted PBMCs, collected 1.3 years before starting antiretroviral therapy. This TCR was sampled from a man in his forties with HIV.

The CDR3 here is CASSSTLLQGGPSYEQYF. The CDR3 region has the DNA TGTGCCAGCAGCTCCACCTTACTACAGGGGGGCCCATCCTACGAGCAGTACTTC. The V call is TRBV11-3, the J call TRBJ2-7, with 8 bases identical to TRBD1. The germline CDR1 and CDR2 sequences are SGHNT and YENEEA. With 4 bases clipped from V and 1 base from J, the junction kept 15 bases outside the gene matches. This CDR3 has 18 residues.